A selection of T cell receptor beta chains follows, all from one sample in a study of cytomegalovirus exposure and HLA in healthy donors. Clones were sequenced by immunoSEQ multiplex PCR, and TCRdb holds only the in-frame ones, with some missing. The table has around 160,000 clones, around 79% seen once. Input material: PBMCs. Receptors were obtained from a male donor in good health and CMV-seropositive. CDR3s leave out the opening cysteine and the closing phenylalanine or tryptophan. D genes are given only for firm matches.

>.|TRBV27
ASRTDMNYEQY
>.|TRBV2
ASSGDTPYNSPLH
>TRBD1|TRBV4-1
ASSHPTGGEQY
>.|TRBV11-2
ASSFLANNEQF
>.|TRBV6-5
ASSDAVDYEKLF
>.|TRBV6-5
ASSYWQGGKEGYT
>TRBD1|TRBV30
AWSVLRPGTEDTEAF
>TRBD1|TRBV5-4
ASSLGTGRTEAF
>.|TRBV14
ASSHQQGSHYGYT
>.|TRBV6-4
ASSDSSRGNEQF
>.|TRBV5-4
ASSELALGHTDTQY
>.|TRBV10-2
ASSTGKSPLH
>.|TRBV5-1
ASRRGGEAF
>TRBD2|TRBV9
ASSPEAGGPYEQY
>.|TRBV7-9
ASSLAKESPYT
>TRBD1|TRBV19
ASSDRGFAPYGYT
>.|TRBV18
ASSPRAGEGDGYT
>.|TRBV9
ASSMGLNNEQF
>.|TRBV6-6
ATSRDRSNSPLH
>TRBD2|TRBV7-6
ASSRLTSGGAGTGELF
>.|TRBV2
ASSGVEQF
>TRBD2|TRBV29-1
SVTQSSGGAYEQF
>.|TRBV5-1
ASSLDFGSGNTIY
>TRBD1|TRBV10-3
AIRQGQAEAF
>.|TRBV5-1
ARITGIYGYT
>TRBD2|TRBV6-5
ASRYTGGLAQETQY
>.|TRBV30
AWNTGGNTEAF
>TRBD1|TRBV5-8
ASSLVTGGRNEQY
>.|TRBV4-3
ASSQDREGTEAF
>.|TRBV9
ASSVEGLEQF
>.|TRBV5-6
ASSPQRLRVSRKETQY
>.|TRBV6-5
ASSRRGGYQPQH
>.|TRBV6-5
ASREEGVYTQY
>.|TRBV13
ASSRGGANQPQH
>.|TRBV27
ASSFGRGLQETQY
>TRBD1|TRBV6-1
ASSEEAGGITGELF
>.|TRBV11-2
ASITRRRSAGELF
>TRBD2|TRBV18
ASSPPLGRGATYEQY
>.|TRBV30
AWTAFAGSNTEAF
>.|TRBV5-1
ASSLLGPGEQF
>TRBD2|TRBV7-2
ASSLRQGLAGAGELF
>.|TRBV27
ASSPRPHQPQH
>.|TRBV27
ASSRAGGGGPNYEQY
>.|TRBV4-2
ASSQDRGAQETQY
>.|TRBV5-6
ASSLGGYEQY
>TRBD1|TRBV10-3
AISPLSPGQGGAGELF
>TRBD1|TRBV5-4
ASSPGTGFYEQY
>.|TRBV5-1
ASSLGGTLANYGYT